This TCR beta chain was retrieved from a study of tumor-infiltrating lymphocytes in oesophageal squamous cell carcinoma. TCRdb reprocessed the PCR reads with MiXCR, giving one entry per CDR3 protein. The sample has under 15,000 distinct CDR3 sequences; 50% to 65% are singletons. The V gene's germline CDR1 is SGHAT and CDR2 FQNNGV. This CDR3 has 17 amino acids. In the case of this clonotype: One junction end does not reproduce the germline sequence, and a read error may be involved.

The sequenced material came from esophageal tumor tissue. The genes are TRBV11-2 and TRBJ2-3, with 10 bases lining up with TRBD2. The sequence came from a female donor with esophageal squamous cell carcinoma. CDR3 in amino acids: CASSQGKTSGSTDTQYF. The CDR3 region has the DNA TGCGCCAGCAGCCAGGGAAAGACTAGCGGGAGCACAGATACGCAGTATTTT.